This record covers a single T cell receptor beta chain. Its antigen is as yet unknown. Germline CDR1 and CDR2: MNHNY and SVGAGI (reference sequence). The CDR3 is made up of 13 amino acids. Between the trimmed V and J ends, which lost 9 bases and 5 bases, there was a span of 16 bases. This specimen belongs to a study of cytomegalovirus exposure and HLA in healthy donors. Study background: Early on, a data release was issued that held some 85 million unique TCRs from HLA-typed donors.

PCR primers comprised 60 Vbeta and 13 Jbeta primers. Using immunoSEQ multiplex PCR, the repertoire was profiled, and TCRdb retains in-frame clones only, with some absent. The data show 210,000 or so clones, over 60% seen once. Study findings and constraints: Some TCR beta chains (164 of them) were listed as cytomegalovirus-associated. Across all donors, roughly uniform sequencing depth was an assumption of the presence/absence analyses. Across donors, most TCRs were seen rarely, yet some public ones were widespread.

What was sequenced was PBMCs. The receptor comes from a woman in her thirties in good health and CMV-seropositive. The V and J genes are TRBV6-6 and TRBJ2-5; possibly TRBD1 for D (6 bases). CDR3 bases: TGTGCCAGTTTAGGGGGTGGGATGGAGACCCAGTACTTC. It translates to CASLGGGMETQYF.